The present T cell receptor (beta chain) was sequenced within a study of CD8 T cells in Susac syndrome. Looking at the study overall: Of the sequenced Susac syndrome patients, six had active disease and roughly eight were in remission.

TCR beta sequencing was performed on blood CD8+ and CD4+ T cells. Random hexamers primed reverse transcription of 0.5 to 1 ug RNA. TCR beta CDR3 was amplified by immunoSEQ multiplex PCR. This amplification extended across 54 Vbeta and 13 Jbeta segments. A single record per CDR3 protein comes from TCRdb applying MiXCR to the immunoSEQ multiplex PCR reads. This table has 77,000 or so distinct CDR3 sequences, about 92% appearing once. Unmatched junction bases numbered 8, after V lost 3 bases and J lost 8 bases. This CDR3 is built from 15 residues. Germline lookup yields CDR1 MNHEY and CDR2 SMNVEV (reference sequence).

The sequence derives from a human donor with Susac syndrome. The V and J genes are TRBV27 and TRBJ2-3; 10 bases align to TRBD2. The material sequenced was CD4+ T cells from PBMCs. CDR3 DNA: TGTGCCAGCAGTTTTTCTAGCGGGGGTCAAGGTACGCAGTATTTT. Amino acids: CASSFSSGGQGTQYF.